A single sample gave rise to the 6 T cell receptor beta chains below, sequenced in a study of identical twins. TCRdb re-called the 5' RACE reads through MiXCR, storing one row per CDR3 protein. This table holds hundreds of thousands of distinct CDR3 sequences, 9% to 15% found once. These records were also assigned to another study, of yellow fever vaccine responses in identical twins.

Input material: PBMCs. These receptors all come from a woman aged 18 to 35 in good health.

This clonotype was seen a handful of times. CDR3 coding DNA: TGTGCCAGCAGCGCGACAGGCCTTTCTGGGGCCAACGTCCTGACTTTC. The encoded protein is CASSATGLSGANVLTF. The rearrangement links TRBV7-9 to TRBJ2-6, with D tentatively TRBD1 (6 bases). Trimming left V 5 bases short and J 1 base short, with 12 bases between. Germline V CDR1 and CDR2: SEHNR, FQNEAQ (reference sequence). This CDR3 region has 16 residues. Full variable domain (outside the CDR3, taken from reference TRBV7-9 and TRBJ2-6): DTGVSQNPRHKITKRGQNVTFRCDPISEHNRLYWYRQTLGQGPEFLTYFQNEAQLEKSRLLSDRFSAERPKGSFSTLEIQRTEQGDSAMYLCASSATGLSGANVLTFGAGSRLTVL.

This clonotype was counted only a few times. The chain uses TRBV11-2 and TRBJ2-7, with TRBD1 as a possible D gene (5 bases). Germline V lookup: CDR1 SGHAT, CDR2 FQNNGV. Trimming shortened V by 2 bases and J by 0 bases, and 14 bases separated the two germline ends. This CDR3 has 16 residues. The CDR3 spells CASSLRHRSASYEQYF. DNA of the CDR3: TGTGCCAGCAGCTTACGTCACAGGTCGGCCTCCTACGAGCAGTACTTC.

This clonotype showed up just a few times. V is TRBV4-1 and J is TRBJ1-2; 7 bases align to TRBD1. The CDR3 consists of 14 residues. Trimming cost V 1 base and J 6 bases; bases outside gene matches: 5. Looked up from germline, CDR1 is MGHRA and CDR2 is YSYEKL. Here the CDR3 reads CASSQAAGTDGYTF. The CDR3 nucleotides read TGCGCCAGCAGCCAAGCCGCCGGGACAGATGGCTACACCTTC.

In its sample, this clonotype was seen many times. The CDR3 spells CASSFPGLAGLVEQFF. In DNA, the CDR3 is TGTGCCAGCAGTTTCCCCGGACTAGCGGGCTTGGTTGAGCAGTTCTTC. The rearrangement links TRBV12-3 or TRBV12-4 to TRBJ2-1, with 11 bases identical to TRBD2. This CDR3 contains 16 residues. Losses at the gene ends were 3 bases for V and 9 bases for J; bases not matched to a gene: 10.

This chain joins TRBV5-5 and TRBJ2-7; D call uncertain. The CDR3 is made up of 12 amino acids. CDR1 SGHKS and CDR2 YYEKEE come from the germline V gene (reference sequence). V was clipped by 0 bases and J by 4 bases, with 5 bases between them. The CDR3 nucleotides read TGTGCCAGCAGCTTGGGCAAGTACGAGCAGTACGTC. Residues: CASSLGKYEQYV.

This clonotype was seen a handful of times. The chain recombines TRBV9 with TRBJ2-5; 15 bases line up with TRBD2. With V trimmed by 4 bases and J by 2 bases, 9 bases remained unmatched. This CDR3 comprises 18 residues. The germline V gene has CDR1 SGDLS and CDR2 YYNGEE. The CDR3 loop reads CASSHGTSGGIEQETQYF. In DNA, the CDR3 is TGTGCCAGCAGCCACGGGACTAGCGGGGGGATAGAACAAGAGACCCAGTACTTC.